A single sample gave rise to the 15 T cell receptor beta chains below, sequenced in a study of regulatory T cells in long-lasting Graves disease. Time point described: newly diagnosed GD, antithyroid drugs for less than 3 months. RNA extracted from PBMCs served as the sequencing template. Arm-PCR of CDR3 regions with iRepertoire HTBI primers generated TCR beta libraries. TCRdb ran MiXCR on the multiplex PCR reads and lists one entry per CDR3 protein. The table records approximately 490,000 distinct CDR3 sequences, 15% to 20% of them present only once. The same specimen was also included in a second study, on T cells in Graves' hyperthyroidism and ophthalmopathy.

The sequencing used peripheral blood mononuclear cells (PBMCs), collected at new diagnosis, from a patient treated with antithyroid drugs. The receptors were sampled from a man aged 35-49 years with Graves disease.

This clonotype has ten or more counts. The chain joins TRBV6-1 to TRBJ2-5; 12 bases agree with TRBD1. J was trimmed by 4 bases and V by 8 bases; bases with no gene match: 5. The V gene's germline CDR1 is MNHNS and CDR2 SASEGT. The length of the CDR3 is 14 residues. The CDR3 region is CASWDRGRGETQYF. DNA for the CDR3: TGTGCCAGCTGGGACAGGGGGCGCGGAGAGACCCAGTACTTC.

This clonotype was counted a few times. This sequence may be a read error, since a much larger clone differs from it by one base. CDR3 sequence: CASSPLAGSDYGQYF. CDR3 nucleotide sequence: TGTGCCAGCAGTCCGCTAGCGGGTAGCGACTACGGGCAGTACTTC. This chain joins TRBV12-3 or TRBV12-4 and TRBJ2-7, with TRBD2 identical over 8 bases. CDR3 length: 15 amino acids.

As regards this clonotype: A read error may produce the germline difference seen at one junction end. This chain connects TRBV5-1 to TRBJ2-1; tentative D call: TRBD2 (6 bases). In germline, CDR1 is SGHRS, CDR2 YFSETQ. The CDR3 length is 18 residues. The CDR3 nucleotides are TGTGCCAGCAGCTCCAACGCCCAACTAGTAGCGGAGGAGGATGAGCAGTTCTTC. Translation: CASSSNAQLVAEEDEQFF.

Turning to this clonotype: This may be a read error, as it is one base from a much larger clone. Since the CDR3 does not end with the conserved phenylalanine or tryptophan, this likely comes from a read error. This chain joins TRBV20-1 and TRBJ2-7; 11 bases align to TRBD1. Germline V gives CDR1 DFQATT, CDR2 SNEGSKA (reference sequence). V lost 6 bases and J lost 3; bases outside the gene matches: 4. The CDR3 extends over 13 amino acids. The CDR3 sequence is CSAGTGGNYEQYL. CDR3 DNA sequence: TGCAGTGCCGGGACAGGGGGAAACTACGAGCAGTACCTC.

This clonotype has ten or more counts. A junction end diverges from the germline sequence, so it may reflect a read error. The CDR3 nucleotides read TGTGCCAGCAGCTTAGACCAAGAGACCCAGTACTTC. Its translation: CASSLDQETQYF. This sequence joins TRBV5-1 and TRBJ2-5; D not resolved. Germline lookup yields CDR1 SGHRS and CDR2 YFSETQ. The CDR3 has 12 amino acids.

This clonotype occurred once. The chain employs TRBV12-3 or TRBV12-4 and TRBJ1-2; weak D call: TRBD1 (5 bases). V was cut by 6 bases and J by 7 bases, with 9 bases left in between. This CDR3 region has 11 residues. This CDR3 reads CASSQGPGYTF. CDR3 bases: TGTGCCAGCAGCCAGGGTCCTGGCTACACCTTC.

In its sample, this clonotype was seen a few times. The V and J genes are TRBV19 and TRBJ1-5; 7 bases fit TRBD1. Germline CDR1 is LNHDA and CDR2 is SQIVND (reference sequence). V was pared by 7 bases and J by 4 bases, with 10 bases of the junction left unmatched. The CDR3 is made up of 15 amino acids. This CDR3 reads CASKGKAGGNQPQHF. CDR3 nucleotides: TGTGCCAGTAAAGGCAAGGCAGGGGGAAATCAGCCCCAGCATTTT.

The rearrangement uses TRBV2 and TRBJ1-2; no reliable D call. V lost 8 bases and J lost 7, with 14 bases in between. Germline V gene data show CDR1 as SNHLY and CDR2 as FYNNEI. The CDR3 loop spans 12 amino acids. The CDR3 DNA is TGTGCCAGCGGGCGAGGGTGGGGTGGCTACACCTTC. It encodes CASGRGWGGYTF.

The CDR3 loop reads CSARDPAGYEQYF. CDR3 DNA sequence: TGCAGTGCTAGAGATCCAGCGGGCTACGAGCAGTACTTC. The chain carries TRBV20-1 and TRBJ2-7, with D perhaps TRBD2 (6 bases). V dropped 0 bases and J dropped 3 bases, with 9 bases sitting between them. CDR1 is DFQATT, CDR2 SNEGSKA, per germline (reference sequence). This CDR3 is built from 13 residues.

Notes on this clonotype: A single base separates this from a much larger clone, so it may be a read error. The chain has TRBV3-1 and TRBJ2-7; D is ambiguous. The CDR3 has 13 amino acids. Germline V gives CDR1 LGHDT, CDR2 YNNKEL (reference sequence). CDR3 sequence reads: CASNQVGSYEQYF. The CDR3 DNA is TGTGCCAGCAACCAAGTAGGTTCCTACGAGCAGTACTTC.

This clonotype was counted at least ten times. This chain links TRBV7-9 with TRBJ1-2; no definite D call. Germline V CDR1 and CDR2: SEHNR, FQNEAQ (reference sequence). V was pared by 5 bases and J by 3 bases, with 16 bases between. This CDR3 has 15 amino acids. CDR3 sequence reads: CASSGRIRSDYGYTF. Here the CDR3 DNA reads TGTGCCAGCAGCGGCAGAATCAGGAGCGACTATGGCTACACCTTC.

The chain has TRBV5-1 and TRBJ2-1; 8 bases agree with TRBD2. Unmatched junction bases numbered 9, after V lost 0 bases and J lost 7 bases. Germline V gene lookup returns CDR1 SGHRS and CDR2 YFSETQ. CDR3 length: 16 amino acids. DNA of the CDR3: TGCGCCAGCAGCTTGGGGCCGGGAGGGTCAAATAATGAGCAGTTCTTC. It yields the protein CASSLGPGGSNNEQFF.

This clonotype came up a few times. CDR3 nucleotides: TGTGCCATCAAAGGAACTAGCGGGAGAGGGACCGGGGAGCTGTTTTTT. This translates into CAIKGTSGRGTGELFF. V is TRBV10-3 and J is TRBJ2-2, with 11 bases identical to TRBD2. Trimming cost V 7 bases and J 5 bases; bases outside gene matches: 9. The CDR3 loop spans 16 amino acids. Germline V gene data show CDR1 as ENHRY and CDR2 as SYGVKD.

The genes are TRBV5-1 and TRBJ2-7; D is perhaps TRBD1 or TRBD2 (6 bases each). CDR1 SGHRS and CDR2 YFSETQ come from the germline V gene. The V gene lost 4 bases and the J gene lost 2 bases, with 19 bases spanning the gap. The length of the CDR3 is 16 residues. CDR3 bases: TGCGCCAGCAGCACAGGGACTGGCCATAAAACCTACGAGCAGTACTTC. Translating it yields CASSTGTGHKTYEQYF. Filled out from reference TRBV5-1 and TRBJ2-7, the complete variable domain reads KAGVTQTPRYLIKTRGQQVTLSCSPISGHRSVSWYQQTPGQGLQFLFEYFSETQRNKGNFPGRFSGRQFSNSRSEMNVSTLELGDSALYLCASSTGTGHKTYEQYFGPGTRLTVT.

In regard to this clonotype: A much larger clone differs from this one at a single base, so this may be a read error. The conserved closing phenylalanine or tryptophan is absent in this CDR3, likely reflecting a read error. The CDR3 region is CASSQLAGGPGETQYV. CDR3 DNA sequence: TGCGCCAGCAGCCAACTAGCGGGAGGGCCGGGAGAGACCCAGTACGTC. V is TRBV5-1 and J is TRBJ2-5; 13 bases fit TRBD2. This CDR3 has 16 residues. The V segment lost 4 bases and the J segment 4 bases; nucleotides outside the gene matches: 7. The germline CDR1 and CDR2 sequences are SGHRS and YFSETQ.